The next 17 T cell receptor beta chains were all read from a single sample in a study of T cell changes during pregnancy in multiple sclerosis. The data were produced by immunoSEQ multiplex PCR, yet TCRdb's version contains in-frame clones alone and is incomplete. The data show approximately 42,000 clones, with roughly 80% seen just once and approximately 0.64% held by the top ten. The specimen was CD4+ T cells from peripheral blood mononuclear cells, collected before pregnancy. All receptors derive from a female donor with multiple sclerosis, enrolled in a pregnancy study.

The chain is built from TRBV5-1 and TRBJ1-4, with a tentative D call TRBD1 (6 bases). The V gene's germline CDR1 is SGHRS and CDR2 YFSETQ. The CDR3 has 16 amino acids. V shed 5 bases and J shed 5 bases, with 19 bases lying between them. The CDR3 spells CASRSGSGQGNEKLFF. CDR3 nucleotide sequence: TGCGCCAGCAGATCTGGGTCGGGCCAGGGGAATGAAAAACTGTTTTTT.

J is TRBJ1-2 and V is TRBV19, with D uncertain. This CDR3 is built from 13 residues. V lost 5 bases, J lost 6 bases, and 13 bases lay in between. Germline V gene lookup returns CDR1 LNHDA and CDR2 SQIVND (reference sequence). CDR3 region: CASSYWEGNGYTF. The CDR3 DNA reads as TGTGCCAGTAGTTACTGGGAGGGAAATGGCTACACCTTC.

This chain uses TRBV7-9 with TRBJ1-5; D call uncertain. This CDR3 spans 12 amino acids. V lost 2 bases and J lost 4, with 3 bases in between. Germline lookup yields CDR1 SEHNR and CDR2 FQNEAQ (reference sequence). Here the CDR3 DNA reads TGTGCCAGCAGCTTACCGAATCAGCCCCAGCATTTT. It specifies CASSLPNQPQHF.

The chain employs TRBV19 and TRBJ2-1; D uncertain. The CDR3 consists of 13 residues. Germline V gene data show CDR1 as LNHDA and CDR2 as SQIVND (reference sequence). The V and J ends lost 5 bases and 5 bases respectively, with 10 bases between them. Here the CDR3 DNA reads TGTGCCAGTAGTGTTGGAGCGAACAATGAGCAGTTCTTC. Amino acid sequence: CASSVGANNEQFF.

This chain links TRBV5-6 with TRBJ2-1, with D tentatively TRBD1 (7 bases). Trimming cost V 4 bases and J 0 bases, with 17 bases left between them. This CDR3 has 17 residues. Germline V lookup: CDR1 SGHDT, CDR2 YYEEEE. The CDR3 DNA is TGTGCCAGCAGCCGGAGGGGGCCCAGCCCCTCCTACAATGAGCAGTTCTTC. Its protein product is CASSRRGPSPSYNEQFF. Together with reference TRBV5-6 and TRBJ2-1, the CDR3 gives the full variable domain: DAGVTQSPTHLIKTRGQQVTLRCSPKSGHDTVSWYQQALGQGPQFIFQYYEEEERQRGNFPDRFSGHQFPNYSSELNVNALLLGDSALYLCASSRRGPSPSYNEQFFGPGTRLTVL.

The CDR3 loop reads CAWTHGQARGTIYF. CDR3 DNA: TGTGCCTGGACCCACGGACAGGCGAGGGGCACCATATATTTT. The V and J genes are TRBV30 and TRBJ1-3; TRBD1 agrees at 7 bases. The CDR3 is 14 residues long. In germline, CDR1 is GTSNPN, CDR2 SVGIG (reference sequence). Trimming took 4 bases from V and 9 from J; bases not matched to a gene: 12.

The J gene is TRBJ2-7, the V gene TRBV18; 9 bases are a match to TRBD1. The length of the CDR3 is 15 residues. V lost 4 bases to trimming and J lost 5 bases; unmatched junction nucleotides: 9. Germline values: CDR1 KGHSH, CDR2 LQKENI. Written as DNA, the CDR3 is TGTGCCAGCTCACTTTACCGGGACAGGGTCGACGAGCAGTACTTC. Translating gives CASSLYRDRVDEQYF. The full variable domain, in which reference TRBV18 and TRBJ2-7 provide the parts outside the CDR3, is NAGVMQNPRHLVRRRGQEARLRCSPMKGHSHVYWYRQLPEEGLKFMVYLQKENIIDESGMPKERFSAEFPKEGPSILRIQQVVRGDSAAYFCASSLYRDRVDEQYFGPGTRLTVT.

The chain's CDR3 is CASSMGRGREAFF. CDR3 DNA: TGTGCCAGTAGTATGGGCAGGGGGCGTGAAGCTTTCTTT. The chain carries TRBV19 and TRBJ1-1; 8 nucleotides agree with TRBD1. V shed 3 bases and J 7 bases; nucleotides not matched to a gene: 4. The CDR3 runs 13 residues. Germline CDR1 reads LNHDA; CDR2 reads SQIVND (reference sequence).

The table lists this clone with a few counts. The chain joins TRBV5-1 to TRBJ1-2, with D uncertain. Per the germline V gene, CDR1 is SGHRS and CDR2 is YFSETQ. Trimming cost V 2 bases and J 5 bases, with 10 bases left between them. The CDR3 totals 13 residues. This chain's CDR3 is CASSFDGEYGYTF. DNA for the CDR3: TGCGCCAGCAGCTTCGACGGAGAATATGGCTACACCTTC.

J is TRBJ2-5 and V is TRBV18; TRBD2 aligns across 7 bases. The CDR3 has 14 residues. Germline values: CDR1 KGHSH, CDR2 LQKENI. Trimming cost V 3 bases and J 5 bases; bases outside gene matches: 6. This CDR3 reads CASSPGLGDETQYF. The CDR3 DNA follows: TGTGCCAGCTCACCCGGACTAGGGGATGAGACCCAGTACTTC.

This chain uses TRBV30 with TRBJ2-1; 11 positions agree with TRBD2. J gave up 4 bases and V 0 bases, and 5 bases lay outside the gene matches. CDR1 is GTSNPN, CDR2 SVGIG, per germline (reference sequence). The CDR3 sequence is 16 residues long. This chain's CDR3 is CAWSVTSGARYNEQFF. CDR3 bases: TGTGCCTGGAGTGTGACTAGCGGGGCCAGGTACAATGAGCAGTTCTTC.

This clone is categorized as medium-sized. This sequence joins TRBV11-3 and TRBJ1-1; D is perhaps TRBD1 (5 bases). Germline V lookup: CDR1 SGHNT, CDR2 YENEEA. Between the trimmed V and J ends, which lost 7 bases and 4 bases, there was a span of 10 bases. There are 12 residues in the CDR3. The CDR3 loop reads CASKGRSTEAFF. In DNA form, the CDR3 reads TGTGCCAGCAAGGGGAGGTCCACTGAAGCTTTCTTT.

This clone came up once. CDR3 loop: CASSLGAGYANYGYTF. The CDR3 nucleotides read TGTGCCAGCAGCTTAGGGGCAGGGTACGCTAACTATGGCTACACCTTC. The genes are TRBV11-2 and TRBJ1-2; D is perhaps TRBD1 (5 bases). From germline, CDR1 is SGHAT and CDR2 FQNNGV. The CDR3 has 16 residues. The V end lost 1 base, the J end lost 0 bases, and 12 bases lay between the germline ends.

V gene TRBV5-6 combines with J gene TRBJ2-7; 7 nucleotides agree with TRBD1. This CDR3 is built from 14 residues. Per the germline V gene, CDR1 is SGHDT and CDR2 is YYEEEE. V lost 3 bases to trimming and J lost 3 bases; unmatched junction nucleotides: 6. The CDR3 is CASSSPGQNYEQYF. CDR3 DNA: TGTGCCAGCAGCTCCCCGGGACAGAACTACGAGCAGTACTTC.

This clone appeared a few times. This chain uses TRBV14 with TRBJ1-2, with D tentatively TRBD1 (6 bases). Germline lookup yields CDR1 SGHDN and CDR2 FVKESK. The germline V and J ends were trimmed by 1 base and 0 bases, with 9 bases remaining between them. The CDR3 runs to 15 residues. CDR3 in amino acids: CASSQVQGANYGYTF. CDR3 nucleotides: TGTGCCAGCAGCCAAGTACAGGGCGCTAACTATGGCTACACCTTC.

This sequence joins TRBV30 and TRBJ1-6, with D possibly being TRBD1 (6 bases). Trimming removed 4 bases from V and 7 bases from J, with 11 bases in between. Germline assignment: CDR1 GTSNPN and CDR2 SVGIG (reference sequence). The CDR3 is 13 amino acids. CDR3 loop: CAWTGGSNSPLHF. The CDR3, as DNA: TGTGCCTGGACGGGGGGCAGCAATTCACCCCTCCACTTT. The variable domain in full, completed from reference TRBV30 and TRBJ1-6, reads SQTIHQWPATLVQPVGSPLSLECTVEGTSNPNLYWYRQAAGRGLQLLFYSVGIGQISSEVPQNLSASRPQDRQFILSSKKLLLSDSGFYLCAWTGGSNSPLHFGNGTRLTVT.

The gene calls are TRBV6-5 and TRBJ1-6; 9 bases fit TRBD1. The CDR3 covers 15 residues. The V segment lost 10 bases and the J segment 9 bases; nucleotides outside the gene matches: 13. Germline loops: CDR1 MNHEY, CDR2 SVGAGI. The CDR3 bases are TGTGCCACTGGAAGAAAGGGACAGGGTCTTTCACCCCTCCACTTT. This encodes CATGRKGQGLSPLHF.